The 19 T cell receptor beta chains presented below share a single source sample, sequenced in a study of blood T cells in healthy people across ages. It was with a sample-barcoded 5' primer and a J-beta primer mix that a second PCR of roughly 7 to 11 cycles was run. TCRdb re-analysed the 5' RACE reads in MiXCR, keeping a single row per CDR3 protein. This sample has some 1.5 million distinct CDR3 sequences, with approximately 42% found just once. Sequencing was carried out using blood. These receptors were obtained from a woman between 18 and 29 years old in good health.

The rearrangement uses TRBV6-2 or TRBV6-3 and TRBJ2-1, with 8 bases aligning to TRBD1. J was trimmed by 8 bases and V by 2 bases; bases with no gene match: 8. CDR3 length: 15 amino acids. Germline V gene lookup returns CDR1 MNHEY and CDR2 SVGEGT. The chain's CDR3 is CASSYEDRVVDEQFF. CDR3 sequence (DNA): TGTGCCAGCAGTTACGAGGACAGGGTGGTTGATGAGCAGTTCTTC.

This clonotype occurred a few times. The J gene is TRBJ2-1, the V gene TRBV12-3 or TRBV12-4; no firm D call. This CDR3 comprises 13 residues. V was clipped by 7 bases and J by 4 bases, with 11 bases between them. As DNA, the CDR3 is TGTGCCAGCACTCCTGAAAATTACAATGAGCAGTTCTTC. It specifies CASTPENYNEQFF.

This clonotype has only a few counts. The chain joins TRBV2 to TRBJ1-2, with a weak D call TRBD1 (5 bases). This CDR3 spans 16 amino acids. Germline V gives CDR1 SNHLY, CDR2 FYNNEI. Trimming left V 2 bases short and J 1 base short, with 14 bases between. The CDR3 reads CASSESGQGDNYGYTF. In nucleotides, the CDR3 is TGTGCCAGCAGTGAAAGTGGGCAAGGGGATAACTATGGCTACACCTTC.

This clonotype turned up a few times. This chain links TRBV5-4 with TRBJ2-1; 7 nucleotides align to TRBD2. V gave up 1 base and J gave up 5 bases; unmatched junction bases: 6. CDR1 is SGHNT, CDR2 YYREEE, per germline (reference sequence). The CDR3 consists of 15 residues. The CDR3 nucleotides are TGTGCCAGCAGCTTGCGGATAGCGGGCAACAATGAGCAGTTCTTC. Protein: CASSLRIAGNNEQFF.

The rearrangement uses TRBV21-1 and TRBJ1-2; the D segment call TRBD1 is taken from the table without a DNA check. TRBV21-1 is designated a pseudogene. The CDR3 has 18 residues. Written as DNA, the CDR3 is TGTGCCAGCAGCAAAGTTCCTCGCATTTGGACAGAGCGCGGGGGCTACACCTTC. Translation gives CASSKVPRIWTERGGYTF.

This clonotype was detected only a few times. The V call is TRBV19, the J call TRBJ1-6, with a weak D call TRBD1 (5 bases). Germline V gives CDR1 LNHDA, CDR2 SQIVND (reference sequence). The CDR3 contains 14 residues. Trimming stripped 7 bases from V and 4 bases from J, with 11 bases between. The chain's CDR3 is CASTDGGYNSPLHF. DNA for the CDR3: TGTGCCAGTACCGACGGGGGATATAATTCACCCCTCCACTTT.

About this clonotype: A junction end diverges from the germline sequence, so it may reflect a read error. The chain is built from TRBV7-7 and TRBJ2-1, with TRBD2 matching over 13 bases. CDR1 SSHAT and CDR2 FNYEAQ come from the germline V gene (reference sequence). This CDR3 is built from 15 residues. CDR3 nucleotides: TGTGCTAGCAGCAAGGGACTAGCGGGAAACAATGAGCAGTTCTTC. Its translation is CASSKGLAGNNEQFF.

V is TRBV10-3 and J is TRBJ1-5; the D gene is possibly TRBD1 (5 bases). Germline values: CDR1 ENHRY, CDR2 SYGVKD. V was clipped by 3 bases and J by 2 bases, with 8 bases between them. The CDR3 runs to 14 residues. The CDR3: CAISDLQGNQPQHF. The CDR3 DNA follows: TGTGCCATCAGTGACCTACAGGGCAATCAGCCCCAGCATTTT.

V is TRBV20-1 and J is TRBJ1-1, with D perhaps TRBD1 (6 bases). CDR3 length equals 13 residues. Trimming removed 6 bases from V and 4 bases from J, with 15 bases in between. Germline-derived CDR1 and CDR2 are DFQATT and SNEGSKA (reference sequence). The CDR3 sequence is CSAGGGRGTEAFF. The DNA of the CDR3 is TGCAGTGCAGGGGGGGGACGGGGCACTGAAGCTTTCTTT.

The gene calls are TRBV10-3 and TRBJ2-5; 8 bases are shared with TRBD2. Germline V gene data show CDR1 as ENHRY and CDR2 as SYGVKD. This CDR3 has 14 amino acids. Losses at the gene ends were 7 bases for V and 11 bases for J; bases not matched to a gene: 15. DNA of the CDR3: TGTGCCATCAAAGGCGGGAGGACGTACAATGAGCAGTACTTC. As protein: CAIKGGRTYNEQYF.

The genes are TRBV6-5 and TRBJ2-5; 8 positions match TRBD2. Germline CDR1 is MNHEY and CDR2 is SVGAGI. The CDR3 is made up of 19 amino acids. Trimming at V came to 2 bases and at J to 5 bases, leaving 19 bases not matched to a gene. CDR3 coding DNA: TGTGCCAGCAGTTACCCCCTCCCTTCGCGCGGGGGGCGACGGGAGACCCAGTACTTC. Translation: CASSYPLPSRGGRRETQYF.

V is TRBV6-5 and J is TRBJ2-5, with no clear D. The CDR3 extends over 14 amino acids. Trimming removed 0 bases from V and 11 bases from J, with 16 bases in between. The V gene's germline CDR1 is MNHEY and CDR2 SVGAGI. This CDR3 is CASSYSVNVGEQYF. In DNA form, the CDR3 reads TGTGCCAGCAGTTACTCAGTTAACGTCGGTGAGCAGTACTTC.

J is TRBJ2-4 and V is TRBV2, with D perhaps matching TRBD2 (5 bases). The better agreement between TRBJ2-7 and the DNA end casts doubt on the J call. Germline CDR1 is SNHLY and CDR2 is FYNNEI. The CDR3 has 16 amino acids. The CDR3 region is CASSEALRRPSYEQYF. The CDR3 bases are TGTGCCAGCAGTGAAGCGCTTCGGAGGCCCTCCTACGAGCAGTACTTC.

This chain joins TRBV10-3 and TRBJ2-5, with a possible D match to TRBD1 (6 bases). V was pared by 2 bases and J by 3 bases, with 10 bases between. Germline V gene lookup returns CDR1 ENHRY and CDR2 SYGVKD. CDR3 length: 14 residues. The CDR3 loop reads CAISEGSGEETQYF. The CDR3 coding sequence is TGTGCCATCAGTGAGGGGTCAGGGGAAGAGACCCAGTACTTC.

A few counts support this clonotype. The chain joins TRBV20-1 to TRBJ2-3; 7 bases fit TRBD2. The CDR3 runs to 18 residues. The V gene end was trimmed by 0 bases and the J gene end by 0 bases; junction bases not matched to a gene: 12. Germline V gene sequence: CDR1 DFQATT, CDR2 SNEGSKA (reference sequence). CDR3 sequence: CSARETFLLAISTDTQYF. CDR3 coding DNA: TGCAGTGCTAGAGAGACATTTTTACTAGCGATCAGCACAGATACGCAGTATTTT.

The J gene is TRBJ1-1, the V gene TRBV6-6, with D perhaps matching TRBD1 (6 bases). The CDR3 runs 15 residues. Per germline, CDR1 MNHNY and CDR2 SVGAGI (reference sequence). V lost 5 bases to trimming and J lost 0 bases, with 13 bases between them. The CDR3 here is CASSTPDSMNTEAFF. In nucleotides, the CDR3 is TGTGCCAGCAGTACCCCGGACAGCATGAACACTGAAGCTTTCTTT.

J is TRBJ2-3 and V is TRBV3-1; unclear D gene. The V gene lost 4 bases and the J gene lost 0 bases, with 14 bases spanning the gap. The CDR3 has 16 amino acids. In germline, CDR1 is LGHDT, CDR2 YNNKEL (reference sequence). The CDR3 nucleotides are TGTGCCAGCAGCCTTCGGTTAATAGCTAGCACAGATACGCAGTATTTT. Protein: CASSLRLIASTDTQYF.

The V gene is TRBV7-2, the J gene TRBJ2-3, with 9 positions matching TRBD2. Germline V lookup: CDR1 SGHTA, CDR2 FQGNSA. CDR3 length equals 16 residues. After removal of 1 base from V and 6 bases from J, the junction contained 8 bases not matched to a gene. The CDR3 protein is CASSLEFQRGEDTQYF. The CDR3, as DNA: TGTGCCAGCAGCTTAGAGTTCCAGCGGGGGGAGGATACGCAGTATTTT.

This rearrangement joins TRBV4-3 to TRBJ1-2, with D hard to call. CDR3 length: 15 amino acids. The V end lost 3 bases, the J end lost 2 bases, and 13 bases lay between the germline ends. Per the germline V gene, CDR1 is LGHNA and CDR2 is YSLEER. CDR3 sequence reads: CASSHRREGNYGYTF. In DNA form, the CDR3 reads TGCGCCAGCAGCCACCGAAGGGAAGGGAACTATGGCTACACCTTC.